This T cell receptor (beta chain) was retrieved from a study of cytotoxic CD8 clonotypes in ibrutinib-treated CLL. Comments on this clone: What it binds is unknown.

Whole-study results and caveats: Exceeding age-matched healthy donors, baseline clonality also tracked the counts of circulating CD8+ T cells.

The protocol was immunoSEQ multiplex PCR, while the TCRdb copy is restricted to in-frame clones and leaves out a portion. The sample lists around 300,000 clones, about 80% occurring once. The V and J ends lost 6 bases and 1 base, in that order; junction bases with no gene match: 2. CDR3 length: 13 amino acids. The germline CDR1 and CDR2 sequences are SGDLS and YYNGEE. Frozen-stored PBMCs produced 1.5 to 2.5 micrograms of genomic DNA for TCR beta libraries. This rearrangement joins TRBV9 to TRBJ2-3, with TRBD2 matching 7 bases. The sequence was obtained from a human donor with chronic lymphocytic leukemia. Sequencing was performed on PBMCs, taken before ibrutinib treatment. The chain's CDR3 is CASMAGGTDTQYF. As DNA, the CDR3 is TGTGCCAGCATGGCGGGGGGCACAGATACGCAGTATTTT. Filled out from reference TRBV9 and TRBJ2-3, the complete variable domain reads DSGVTQTPKHLITATGQRVTLRCSPRSGDLSVYWYQQSLDQGLQFLIQYYNGEERAKGNILERFSAQQFPDLHSELNLSSLELGDSALYFCASMAGGTDTQYFGPGTRLTVL.